This T cell receptor beta chain comes out of a study of Ad26.COV2.S vaccination and SARS-CoV-2 variants (dated by TCRdb to about 2021). Regarding the research as a whole: Donors in the vaccine arm were drawn from COV1001, a phase I-IIa trial of Ad26.COV2.S in healthy adults that was multicentre, randomized, double-blind and placebo-controlled. Sequencing of the TCRbeta repertoire served to evaluate the specificity and breadth of SARS-CoV-2-reactive T cell receptors following Ad26.COV2.S vaccination. The TCR-sequenced set comprised about 32 samples: approximately 19 Ad26.COV2.S vaccine recipients, 5 placebo recipients and 8 SARS-CoV-2 convalescent individuals. Participants in the trial were split at random into five groups of five each, receiving low-dose or high-dose Ad26.COV2.S once or twice, or else placebo on both occasions. Throughout the experiments and outcome assessment, investigators stayed blinded to trial group allocation. Ad26.COV2.S was given intramuscularly at 5x10^10 or 1x10^11 viral particles, as a single shot or as two shots 56 days apart. Summary of the overall study and its limitations: After vaccination, spike-specific CD8+ and CD4+ T cell responses were reported to show substantial breadth. The study lacked the statistical power to compare responses across vaccine doses or regimens. According to the authors, total T cell responses may have been underestimated by the TCR breadth and depth analyses. Vaccine and placebo recipients had comparable non-spike TCR breadth, which fits with the vaccine containing only spike. Compared with placebo recipients, Ad26.COV2.S recipients showed higher spike-specific TCR breadth (P = 0.0014).

Concerning this clone itself: It has no known antigen specificity. Base quality data are lacking; no much larger clone is found one base away.

TCRbeta CDR3 regions were sequenced with the immunoSEQ Assay. After extraction, genomic DNA underwent amplification by bias-controlled multiplex PCR, followed by high-throughput sequencing. The authors' analysis ran thus. To quantify the absolute abundance of every unique TCRbeta CDR3 region, sequences were collapsed and filtered. T cell fraction was estimated by normalizing TCRbeta template counts to usable DNA, with usable DNA measured through amplification of reference genes found in all nucleated cells. Repertoire TCRs were annotated as SARS-CoV-2-specific when V gene, CDR3 amino acid sequence and J gene were exactly matched to a known reactive TCR set. The reference SARS-CoV-2 TCR set was derived from MIRA and filtered for enrichment in COVID-19-positive ImmuneCODE repertoires, a step that removed public or cross-reactive TCRs. Based on the MIRA antigens, annotated TCRs were further analysed at the level of specific ORF or position within ORF. Depth was the summed frequency of annotated unique rearrangements, while breadth was defined as annotated unique rearrangements over total unique productive rearrangements. Two-sided Wilcoxon rank-sum tests were used to compare TCR breadth between groups. TCRdb provides this immuneACCESS table in a form limited to in-frame rearrangements. Some clones are lacking; in checked studies, under half of them reflect an unresolved V gene, and why the rest are absent is not known. V, J and clone size are those of that table, while D and trimming were read from the DNA. In this sample the table shows approximately 300,000 clones, approximately 86% of which occur a single time. 1.9% of the sample is in the top ten clones.

CDR1 is given as LNHDA and CDR2 as SQIVND, both from the germline V gene (reference sequence). V is cut back by 6 bases and J by 4 bases, with 6 bases in the junction unmatched. The CDR3 starts with the cysteine, ends with the phenylalanine, and has 15 residues. Only the CDR3 region is kept as DNA, spanning 45 bases read in frame from base 1. The treatment or condition label here, explained by the study, means: roughly 18 received Ad26.COV2.S at low or high dose, single or two shots; about 5 received placebo; per-sample allocation not given. For vaccine and placebo recipients, the sequenced repertoires came from samples collected on day 63 after the first injection. Cohort 1b enrolled 25 to 30 adults aged 18-55 years at a single site in Boston, USA, between 29 July and 7 August 2020. Ad26.COV2.S was a replication-incompetent adenovirus type 26 vector that expressed a prefusion-stabilized SARS-CoV-2 spike protein derived from the original Wuhan strain.

This material consisted of peripheral blood, taken in a trial of Ad26.COV2.S vaccine versus placebo. Recombination connected TRBV19 to TRBJ2-2, and TRBD1 matches 9 of the central bases. The origin of this receptor is a person aged 18 to 65 who received the Ad26.COV2.S COVID-19 vaccine or a placebo. Here is the DNA: TGTGCCAGTAGATGGGGACAGGGAGTCACCGGGGAGCTGTTTTTT. Its protein is CASRWGQGVTGELFF.